This T cell receptor (beta chain) was identified in a study of lymphopenia after photon versus proton radiotherapy. The study's findings and limits: Oligoclonal CD8+ Temra expansion after nadir drove photon patients' diversity drop. A bigger post-nadir fall in TCR diversity correlated inversely with survival time in deceased patients.

Here immunoSEQ multiplex PCR was the method, and the copy in TCRdb shows in-frame clones only, minus some. The table records 50,000 or so clones, around 90% of them present only once. For this clone: Its antigen is not identified.

Germline V gene lookup returns CDR1 SGHAT and CDR2 FQDESV (reference sequence). Between the trimmed V and J ends, which lost 2 bases and 7 bases, there was a span of 12 bases. CDR3 size: 13 residues. The source material was peripheral blood, sampled from a patient treated with photon-based radiotherapy. The source of this sequence is a woman in her thirties or forties with cholangiocarcinoma. The rearrangement uses TRBV11-1 and TRBJ2-7; the D is unclear. The CDR3, as DNA: TGTGCCAGCAGCTTAATGCCAGAATGGGAGCAGTACTTC. It translates to CASSLMPEWEQYF. The full variable domain, in which reference TRBV11-1 and TRBJ2-7 provide the parts outside the CDR3, is EAEVAQSPRYKITEKSQAVAFWCDPISGHATLYWYRQILGQGPELLVQFQDESVVDDSQLPKDRFSAERLKGVDSTLKIQPAELGDSAMYLCASSLMPEWEQYFGPGTRLTVT.